Each of the 16 T cell receptor beta chains below was sequenced from the same sample in a study of blood T cell repertoires in COVID-19. The data were produced by immunoSEQ multiplex PCR, yet TCRdb's version contains in-frame clones alone and is incomplete. This repertoire shows about 400,000 clones, about nine tenths found once; its top ten account for about 1.8%. Sequenced: PBMCs or T cells enriched from blood (not recorded which). These TCRs come from a woman in her 30s who had recovered from COVID-19.

The chain joins TRBV18 to TRBJ2-5; TRBD1 is a possible D gene (6 bases). CDR1 KGHSH and CDR2 LQKENI come from the germline V gene. With 0 bases removed from V and 5 bases from J, the gap between germline ends came to 25 bases. This CDR3 is 19 amino acids long. The CDR3 bases are TGTGCCAGCTCACCACCGAATTCTTTGAGCAGGGGTTCCAGTGAGACCCAGTACTTC. Protein product: CASSPPNSLSRGSSETQYF.

This chain joins TRBV28 and TRBJ1-2, with D possibly TRBD1 on 5 matching bases. Germline V lookup: CDR1 MDHEN, CDR2 SYDVKM. The CDR3 contains 13 residues. Between the trimmed V and J ends, which lost 8 bases and 6 bases, there was a span of 16 bases. The CDR3 here is CASSGGFRNGYTF. The CDR3 nucleotides read TGTGCCAGCTCCGGGGGATTTCGTAATGGCTACACCTTC.

The chain carries TRBV7-9 and TRBJ2-7, with 12 bases aligning to TRBD1. The CDR3 totals 15 residues. Germline V gene lookup returns CDR1 SEHNR and CDR2 FQNEAQ (reference sequence). After removal of 1 base from V and 6 bases from J, the junction contained 4 bases not matched to a gene. The CDR3 coding sequence is TGTGCCAGCAGCTTAGTGGGACAGGGGGCGTTCGAGCAGTACTTC. Its translation: CASSLVGQGAFEQYF.

The chain combines TRBV20-1 with TRBJ1-3; D ambiguous. V lost 7 bases and J lost 0, with 4 bases in between. Germline V gives CDR1 DFQATT, CDR2 SNEGSKA (reference sequence). The CDR3 is 11 residues long. The CDR3 bases are TGCAGTGTAGCCTCTGGAAACACCATATATTTT. This sequence encodes CSVASGNTIYF.

The V and J genes are TRBV9 and TRBJ1-6; D is perhaps TRBD1 (5 bases). Germline lookup yields CDR1 SGDLS and CDR2 YYNGEE. The V and J ends lost 4 bases and 9 bases respectively, with 20 bases between them. The CDR3 spans 16 residues. CDR3 protein: CASSPMPGNPGSPLHF. Here the CDR3 DNA reads TGTGCCAGCAGCCCAATGCCAGGGAATCCGGGTTCACCCCTCCACTTT.

The CDR3 DNA is TGTGCCGCCCAAGGGGAAGCGGGGCTGTACAATGAGCAGTTCTTC. It codes for CAAQGEAGLYNEQFF. The chain employs TRBV10-3 and TRBJ2-1; TRBD2 matches at 7 bases. The CDR3 is made up of 15 amino acids. Trimming cost V 11 bases and J 4 bases; bases outside gene matches: 14. CDR1 is ENHRY, CDR2 SYGVKD, per germline.

The chain carries TRBV5-1 and TRBJ2-1, with 9 bases lining up with TRBD2. Germline CDR1 SGHRS, CDR2 YFSETQ. The CDR3 runs 17 residues. The V segment lost 1 base and the J segment 6 bases; nucleotides outside the gene matches: 11. This CDR3 is CASSLSFLSGGTNEQFF. The DNA of the CDR3 is TGCGCCAGCAGCTTGTCCTTCCTGAGCGGGGGGACCAATGAGCAGTTCTTC.

This chain links TRBV28 with TRBJ1-5; 9 nucleotides line up with TRBD1. The ends lost 3 bases at V and 4 bases at J; junction bases unmatched: 1. Germline CDR1 MDHEN, CDR2 SYDVKM. CDR3 length: 14 amino acids. CDR3 bases: TGTGCCAGCAGTTTCGGGACAGGGAATCAGCCCCAGCATTTT. It yields the protein CASSFGTGNQPQHF.

The chain recombines TRBV5-6 with TRBJ2-3; 10 bases are shared with TRBD2. Germline trimming cut 5 bases from V and 2 bases from J; bases unmatched to any gene: 11. The germline V gene has CDR1 SGHDT and CDR2 YYEEEE. There are 17 residues in the CDR3. The CDR3 region has the DNA TGTGCCAGCAGTTTCCTATCTAGCGGGGGTTACACAGATACGCAGTATTTT. This sequence encodes CASSFLSSGGYTDTQYF.

The rearrangement links TRBV19 to TRBJ2-3; 9 bases match TRBD2. Per the germline V gene, CDR1 is LNHDA and CDR2 is SQIVND (reference sequence). The ends lost 9 bases at V and 4 bases at J; junction bases unmatched: 5. The CDR3 consists of 13 residues. The CDR3 here is CASGQRGADTQYF. The DNA for the CDR3 is TGTGCCAGCGGACAGCGGGGGGCAGATACGCAGTATTTT.

The rearrangement joins TRBV11-2 to TRBJ2-7, with 9 bases lining up with TRBD2. V lost 8 bases to trimming and J lost 6 bases; unmatched junction nucleotides: 11. The CDR3 loop spans 14 amino acids. The V gene's germline CDR1 is SGHAT and CDR2 FQNNGV. CDR3 nucleotide sequence: TGTGCCAGCTCCAGAGCGGGAGGCATTTTCGAGCAGTACTTC. Translating gives CASSRAGGIFEQYF.

V is TRBV7-3 and J is TRBJ2-1, with 7 bases identical to TRBD1. Germline CDR1 is SGHTA and CDR2 is FQGTGA. The V segment lost 1 base and the J segment 5 bases; nucleotides outside the gene matches: 5. The CDR3 sequence is 15 residues long. This chain's CDR3 is CASSLSHRGNNEQFF. CDR3 nucleotides: TGTGCCAGCAGCTTAAGTCACAGGGGTAACAATGAGCAGTTCTTC. Full variable domain (rest looked up from reference TRBV7-3 and TRBJ2-1): GAGVSQTPSNKVTEKGKYVELRCDPISGHTALYWYRQSLGQGPEFLIYFQGTGAADDSGLPNDRFFAVRPEGSVSTLKIQRTERGDSAVYLCASSLSHRGNNEQFFGPGTRLTVL.

The chain combines TRBV20-1 with TRBJ1-2, with 7 bases aligning to TRBD1. The CDR3 extends over 13 amino acids. The trim removed 3 bases at V and 2 bases at J, leaving 3 bases unmatched. The germline CDR1 and CDR2 sequences are DFQATT and SNEGSKA (reference sequence). The chain's CDR3 is CSASKGQNYGYTF. For the CDR3, the DNA is TGCAGTGCTAGTAAGGGACAGAACTATGGCTACACCTTC.

The V gene is TRBV11-2, the J gene TRBJ1-2; D perhaps matches TRBD1 (5 bases). Between the trimmed V and J ends, which lost 5 bases and 4 bases, there was a span of 11 bases. CDR3 length: 13 residues. Germline CDR1 SGHAT, CDR2 FQNNGV. Here the CDR3 reads CASSPDTGYGYTF. In DNA form, the CDR3 reads TGTGCCAGCAGCCCCGACACAGGCTATGGCTACACCTTC. Full variable domain (rest looked up from reference TRBV11-2 and TRBJ1-2): EAGVAQSPRYKIIEKRQSVAFWCNPISGHATLYWYQQILGQGPKLLIQFQNNGVVDDSQLPKDRFSAERLKGVDSTLKIQPAKLEDSAVYLCASSPDTGYGYTFGSGTRLTVV.

On this clone itself: Being one base from a much bigger clone, this may be a read error. V gene TRBV11-1 combines with J gene TRBJ1-1; no clear D. Trimming took 0 bases from V and 4 from J, leaving 6 bases between them. The CDR3 covers 13 residues. The V gene's germline CDR1 is SGHAT and CDR2 FQDESV (reference sequence). The CDR3 DNA sequence: TGTGCCAGCAGCTTAGCGCTGAGCACTGAAGCTTTCTTT. Encoded protein: CASSLALSTEAFF.

This sequence joins TRBV2 and TRBJ2-3, with D uncertain. Germline-derived CDR1 and CDR2 are SNHLY and FYNNEI. The CDR3 is 13 residues long. V lost 9 bases, J lost 1 base, and 11 bases lay in between. The CDR3 sequence is CARSLPGTDTQYF. The CDR3 DNA reads as TGTGCCAGGTCGCTACCTGGCACAGATACGCAGTATTTT.